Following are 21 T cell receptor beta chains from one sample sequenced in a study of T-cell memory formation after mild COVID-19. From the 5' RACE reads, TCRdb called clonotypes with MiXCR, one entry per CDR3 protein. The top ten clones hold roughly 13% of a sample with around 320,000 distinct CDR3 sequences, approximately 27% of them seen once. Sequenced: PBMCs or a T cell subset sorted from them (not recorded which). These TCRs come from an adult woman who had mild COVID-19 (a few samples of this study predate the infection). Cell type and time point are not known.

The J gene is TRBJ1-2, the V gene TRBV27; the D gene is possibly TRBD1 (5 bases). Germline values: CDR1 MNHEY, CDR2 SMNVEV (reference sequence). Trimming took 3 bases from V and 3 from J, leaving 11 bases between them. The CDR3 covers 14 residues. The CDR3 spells CASSLWGSDYGYTF. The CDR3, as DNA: TGTGCCAGCAGTTTGTGGGGGAGTGACTATGGCTACACCTTC.

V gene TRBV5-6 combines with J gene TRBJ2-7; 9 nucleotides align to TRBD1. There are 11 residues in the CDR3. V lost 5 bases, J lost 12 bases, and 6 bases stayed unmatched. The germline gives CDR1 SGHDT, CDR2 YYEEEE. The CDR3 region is CASSDDRGVYF. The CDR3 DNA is TGTGCCAGCAGTGATGACAGGGGGGTGTACTTC. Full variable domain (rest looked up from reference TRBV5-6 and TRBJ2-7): DAGVTQSPTHLIKTRGQQVTLRCSPKSGHDTVSWYQQALGQGPQFIFQYYEEEERQRGNFPDRFSGHQFPNYSSELNVNALLLGDSALYLCASSDDRGVYFGPGTRLTVT.

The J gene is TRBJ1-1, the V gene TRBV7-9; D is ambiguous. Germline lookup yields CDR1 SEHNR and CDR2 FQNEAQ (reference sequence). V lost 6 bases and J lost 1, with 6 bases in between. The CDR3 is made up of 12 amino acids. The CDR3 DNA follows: TGTGCCAGCAGAGCAGCGAACACTGAAGCTTTCTTT. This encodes CASRAANTEAFF.

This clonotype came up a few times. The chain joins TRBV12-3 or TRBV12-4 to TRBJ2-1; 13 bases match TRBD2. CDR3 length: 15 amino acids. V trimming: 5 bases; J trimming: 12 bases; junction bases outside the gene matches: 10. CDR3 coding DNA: TGTGCCAGCAGTCCCCGCGGACTAGCGGGGGTCATGCAGTTCTTC. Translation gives CASSPRGLAGVMQFF.

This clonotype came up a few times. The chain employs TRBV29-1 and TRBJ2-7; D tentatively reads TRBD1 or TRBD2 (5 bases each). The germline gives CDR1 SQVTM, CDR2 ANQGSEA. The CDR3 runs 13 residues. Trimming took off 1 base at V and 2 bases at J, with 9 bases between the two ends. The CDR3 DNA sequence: TGCAGCGTTGAAGGACCGGGACCCTACGAGCAGTACTTC. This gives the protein CSVEGPGPYEQYF.

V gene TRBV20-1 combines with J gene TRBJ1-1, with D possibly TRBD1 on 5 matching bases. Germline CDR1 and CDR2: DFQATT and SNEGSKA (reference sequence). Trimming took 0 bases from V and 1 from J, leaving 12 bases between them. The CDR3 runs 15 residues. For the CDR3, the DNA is TGCAGTGCTAGAGAAAGGGCAGGGCAGAACACTGAAGCTTTCTTT. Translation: CSARERAGQNTEAFF.

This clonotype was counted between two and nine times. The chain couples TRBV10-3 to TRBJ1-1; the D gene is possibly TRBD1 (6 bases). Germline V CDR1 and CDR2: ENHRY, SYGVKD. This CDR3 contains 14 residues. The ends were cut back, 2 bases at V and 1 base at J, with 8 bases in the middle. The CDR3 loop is CAISETGRNTEAFF. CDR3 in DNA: TGTGCCATCAGTGAGACAGGGCGGAACACTGAAGCTTTCTTT.

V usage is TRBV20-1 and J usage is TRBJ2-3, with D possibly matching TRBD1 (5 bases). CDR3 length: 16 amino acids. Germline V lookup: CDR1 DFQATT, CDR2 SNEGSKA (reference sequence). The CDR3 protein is CSALDGSGAALDTQYF. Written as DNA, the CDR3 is TGCAGCGCTCTAGATGGGTCTGGGGCGGCCTTAGATACGCAGTATTTT.

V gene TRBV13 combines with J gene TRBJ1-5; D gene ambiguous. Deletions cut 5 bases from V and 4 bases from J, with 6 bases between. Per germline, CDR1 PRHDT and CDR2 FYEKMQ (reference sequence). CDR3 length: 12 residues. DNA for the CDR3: TGTGCCAGCAGCCTTCATAATCAGCCCCAGCATTTT. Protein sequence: CASSLHNQPQHF.

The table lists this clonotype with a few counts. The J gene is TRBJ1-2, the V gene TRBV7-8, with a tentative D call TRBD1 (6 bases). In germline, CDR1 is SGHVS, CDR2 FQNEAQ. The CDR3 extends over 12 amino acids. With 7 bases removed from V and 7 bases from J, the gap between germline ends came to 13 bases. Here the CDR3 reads CASTLGAGGYTF. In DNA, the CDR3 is TGTGCCAGCACCCTGGGGGCTGGTGGCTACACCTTC.

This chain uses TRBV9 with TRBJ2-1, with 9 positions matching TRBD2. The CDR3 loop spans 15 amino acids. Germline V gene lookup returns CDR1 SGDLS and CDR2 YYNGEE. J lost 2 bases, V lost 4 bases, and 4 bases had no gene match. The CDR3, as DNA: TGTGCCAGCAGCTTAGCGGGGGAAGCCTACAATGAGCAGTTCTTC. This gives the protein CASSLAGEAYNEQFF.

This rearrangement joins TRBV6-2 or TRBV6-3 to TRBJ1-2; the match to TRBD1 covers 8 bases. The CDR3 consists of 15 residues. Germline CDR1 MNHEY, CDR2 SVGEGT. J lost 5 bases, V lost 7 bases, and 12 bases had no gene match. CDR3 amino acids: CASTKQGVNGYGYTF. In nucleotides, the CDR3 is TGTGCCAGCACCAAACAGGGGGTGAACGGTTATGGCTACACCTTC.

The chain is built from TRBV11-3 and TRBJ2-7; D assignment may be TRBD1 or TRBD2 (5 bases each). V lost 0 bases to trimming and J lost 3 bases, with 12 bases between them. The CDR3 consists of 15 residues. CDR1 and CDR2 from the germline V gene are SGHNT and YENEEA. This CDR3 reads CASSLEGTEDYEQYF. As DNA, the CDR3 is TGTGCCAGCAGCTTAGAAGGGACGGAAGACTACGAGCAGTACTTC.

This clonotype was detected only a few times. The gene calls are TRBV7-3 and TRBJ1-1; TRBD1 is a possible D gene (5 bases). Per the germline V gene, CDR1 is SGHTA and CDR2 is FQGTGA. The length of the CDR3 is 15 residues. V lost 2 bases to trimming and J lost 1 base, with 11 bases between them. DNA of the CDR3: TGTGCCAGCAGCTTAGCCCCCGGACAGAACACTGAAGCTTTCTTT. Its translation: CASSLAPGQNTEAFF.

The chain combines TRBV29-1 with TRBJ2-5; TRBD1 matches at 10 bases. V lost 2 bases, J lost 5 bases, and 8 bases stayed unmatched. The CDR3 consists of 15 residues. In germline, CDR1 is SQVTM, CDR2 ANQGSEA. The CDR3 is CSVERLGQGSETQYF. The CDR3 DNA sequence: TGCAGCGTTGAACGTTTGGGACAGGGGAGCGAGACCCAGTACTTC.

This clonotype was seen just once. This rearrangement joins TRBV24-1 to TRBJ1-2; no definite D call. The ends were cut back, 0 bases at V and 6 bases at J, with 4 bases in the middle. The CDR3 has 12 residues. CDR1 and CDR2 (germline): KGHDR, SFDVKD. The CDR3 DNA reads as TGTGCCACCAGTGATTTGGGGCATGGCTACACCTTC. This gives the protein CATSDLGHGYTF.

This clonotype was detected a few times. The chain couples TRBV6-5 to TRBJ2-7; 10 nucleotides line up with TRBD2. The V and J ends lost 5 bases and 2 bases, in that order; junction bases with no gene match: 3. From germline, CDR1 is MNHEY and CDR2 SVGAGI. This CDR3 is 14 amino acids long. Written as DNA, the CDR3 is TGTGCCAGCAGTGTAGCGGGAGGAGCCTACGAGCAGTACTTC. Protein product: CASSVAGGAYEQYF.

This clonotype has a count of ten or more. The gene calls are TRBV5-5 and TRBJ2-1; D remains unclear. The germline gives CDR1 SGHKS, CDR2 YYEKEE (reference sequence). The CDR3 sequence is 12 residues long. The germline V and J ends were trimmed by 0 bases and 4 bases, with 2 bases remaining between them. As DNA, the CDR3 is TGTGCCAGCAGCTTGGTATACAATGAGCAGTTCTTC. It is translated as CASSLVYNEQFF.

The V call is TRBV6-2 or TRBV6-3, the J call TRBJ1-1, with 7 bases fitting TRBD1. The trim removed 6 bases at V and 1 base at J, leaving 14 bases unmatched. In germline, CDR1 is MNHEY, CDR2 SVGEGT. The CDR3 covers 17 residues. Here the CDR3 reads CASRPYTPDRRNTEAFF. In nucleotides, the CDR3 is TGTGCCAGCAGACCCTACACACCGGACAGGAGGAACACTGAAGCTTTCTTT.

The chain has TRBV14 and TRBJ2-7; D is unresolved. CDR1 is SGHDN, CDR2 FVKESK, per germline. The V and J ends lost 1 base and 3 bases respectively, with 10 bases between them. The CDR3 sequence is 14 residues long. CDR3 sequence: CASSQAWGSYEQYF. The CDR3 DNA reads TGTGCCAGCAGCCAAGCGTGGGGTAGCTACGAGCAGTACTTC.

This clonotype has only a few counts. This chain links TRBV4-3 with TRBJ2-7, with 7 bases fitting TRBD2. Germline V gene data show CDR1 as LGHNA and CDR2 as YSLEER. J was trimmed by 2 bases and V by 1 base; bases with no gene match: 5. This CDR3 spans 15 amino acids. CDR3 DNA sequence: TGCGCCAGCAGCCAAGTACCCGGACTAGCCTACGAGCAGTACTTC. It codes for CASSQVPGLAYEQYF.